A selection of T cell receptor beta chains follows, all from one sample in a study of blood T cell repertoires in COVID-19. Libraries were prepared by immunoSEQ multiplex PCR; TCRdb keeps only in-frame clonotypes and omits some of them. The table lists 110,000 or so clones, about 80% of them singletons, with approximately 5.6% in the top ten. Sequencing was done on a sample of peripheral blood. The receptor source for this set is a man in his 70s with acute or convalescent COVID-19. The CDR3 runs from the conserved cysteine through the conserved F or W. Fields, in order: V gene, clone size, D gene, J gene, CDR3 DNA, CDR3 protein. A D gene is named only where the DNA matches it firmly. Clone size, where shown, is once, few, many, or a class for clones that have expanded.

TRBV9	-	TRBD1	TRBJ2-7	TGTGCCAGCAGCGTAGATTACCAGGGGGCTGTCGAGCAGTACTTC	CASSVDYQGAVEQYF
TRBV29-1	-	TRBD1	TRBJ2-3	TGCAGCGTTGAAGATCCTGCGGGACAGGGAGACGATACGCAGTATTTT	CSVEDPAGQGDDTQYF
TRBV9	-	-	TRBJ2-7	TGTGCCAGCAGCGTAGACGGCGGGCCCGCATACGAGCAGTACTTC	CASSVDGGPAYEQYF
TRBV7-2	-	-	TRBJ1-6	TGTGCCAGCAGCTTCCTGGGCTTAAATTCACCCCTCCACTTT	CASSFLGLNSPLHF
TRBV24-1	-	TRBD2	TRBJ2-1	TGTGCCACCCGAGCGGGGGCCTACAATGAGCAGTTCTTC	CATRAGAYNEQFF
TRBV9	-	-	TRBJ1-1	TGTGCCAGCAGCGTAGGAACGAGGATGGTGAACACTGAAGCTTTCTTT	CASSVGTRMVNTEAFF
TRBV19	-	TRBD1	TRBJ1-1	TGTGCCAGTAACCCGGGACAGGGGGCAGCTGAAGCTTTCTTT	CASNPGQGAAEAFF
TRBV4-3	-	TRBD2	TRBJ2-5	TGCGCCAGCAGCCAAGGACTAGCTCAGCAGACCCAGTACTTC	CASSQGLAQQTQYF
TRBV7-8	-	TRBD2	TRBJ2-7	TGTGCCAGCAGCCCTGGGGGTAGCGGGAGGGCCATCACCTACGAGCAGTACTTC	CASSPGGSGRAITYEQYF
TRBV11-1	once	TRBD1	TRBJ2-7	TGTGCCAGCAGCTTTGACAGGGGCGTCTACGAGCAGTACTTC	CASSFDRGVYEQYF
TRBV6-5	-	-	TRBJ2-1	TGTGCCAGCATGGCAGGCCTATACAATGAGCAGTTCTTC	CASMAGLYNEQFF
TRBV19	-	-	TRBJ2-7	TGTGCCAGTAGTAGGACTTTATCTTCCTACGAGCAGTACTTC	CASSRTLSSYEQYF
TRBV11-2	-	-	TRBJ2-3	TGTGCCAGCAGCCCCATAGCTCGTACCACAGATACGCAGTATTTT	CASSPIARTTDTQYF
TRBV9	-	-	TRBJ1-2	TGTGCCAGCAGCGTTGGTCTTGGCGGCTACACCTTC	CASSVGLGGYTF
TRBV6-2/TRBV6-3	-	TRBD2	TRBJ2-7	TGTGCCAGCAGTTACAATCCGACTAGCGGGAGGCGAGAGCAGTACTTC	CASSYNPTSGRREQYF
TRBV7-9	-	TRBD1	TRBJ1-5	TGTGCCAGCAGCCCCAGCGACAGGGGCAATCAGCCCCAGCATTTT	CASSPSDRGNQPQHF
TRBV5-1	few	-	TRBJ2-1	TGCGCCAGCAGCCCAGGACAAGGCCGAGCCAACAATGAGCAGTTCTTC	CASSPGQGRANNEQFF
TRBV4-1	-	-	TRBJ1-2	TGCGCCAGCAGCCGTTTCCAGAACAGGGAAAACTATGGCTACACCTTC	CASSRFQNRENYGYTF
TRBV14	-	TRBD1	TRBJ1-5	TGTGCCAGCAGCCAAGACAGTGACACCGCCGGGACAGGGGATTTTCGCAATCAGCCCCAGCATTTT	CASSQDSDTAGTGDFRNQPQHF
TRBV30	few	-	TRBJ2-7	TGTGCCTGGAGTGTACAGTTCGCCGAGCAGTACTTC	CAWSVQFAEQYF
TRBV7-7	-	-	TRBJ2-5	TGTGCCAGCAGCATACAGGGTAGCGCCCAGTACTTC	CASSIQGSAQYF
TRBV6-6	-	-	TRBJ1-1	TGTGCCAGCAGTTACGACTTAAACACTGAAGCTTTCTTT	CASSYDLNTEAFF
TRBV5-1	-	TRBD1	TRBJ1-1	TGCGCCAGCAGCTTGGGGACAGGGGTTAACACTGAAGCTTTCTTT	CASSLGTGVNTEAFF
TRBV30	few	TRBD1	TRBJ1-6	TGTGCCTGGAGTGGACAGGGGCTAAGTCCCCTCCACTTT	CAWSGQGLSPLHF
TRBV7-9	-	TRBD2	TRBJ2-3	TGTGCCAGCTTCCTTTTCCAGGGAGGGGCAGATACGCAGTATTTT	CASFLFQGGADTQYF
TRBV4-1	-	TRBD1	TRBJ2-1	TGCGCCAGCAGCCAAGAGAGGGGAACAGGGGGCAATGAGCAGTTCTTC	CASSQERGTGGNEQFF
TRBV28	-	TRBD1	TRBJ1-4	TGTGCCAGCAGTTCGGACAGGGGCATTTATCGCAATGAAAAACTGTTTTTT	CASSSDRGIYRNEKLFF
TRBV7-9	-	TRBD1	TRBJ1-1	TGTGCCAGCAGCTTTGGACAGGGAAACACTGAAGCTTTCTTT	CASSFGQGNTEAFF
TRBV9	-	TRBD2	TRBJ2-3	TGTGCCAGCAGCGTAGTCCCTTCGGCGGGGGGTAGCACAGATACGCAGTATTTT	CASSVVPSAGGSTDTQYF